Presented here are 22 T cell receptor beta chains from one specimen sequenced in a study of T cell repertoires in cytomegalovirus infection. TCRdb re-called the reads with MiXCR, one entry per CDR3 protein. The data hold 230,000 or so distinct CDR3 sequences, with approximately 15% observed a single time. Sequenced: CD8+ T cells from PBMCs. These TCRs come from a human donor in good health (CMV status not recorded). Some clones in this sample may be carry-over from other donors' samples.

The DNA of the CDR3 is TGCAGTGCAACTGGGACAGGGAATGGCTACACCTTC. It codes for CSATGTGNGYTF. This rearrangement joins TRBV20-1 to TRBJ1-2, with TRBD1 identical over 9 bases. The CDR3 runs to 12 residues. V gave up 6 bases and J gave up 6 bases; unmatched junction bases: 5. The germline gives CDR1 DFQATT, CDR2 SNEGSKA (reference sequence).

On this clonotype itself: This may come from a read error, since a much larger clone is one base off. The CDR3 loop is CASTKSGTTDEKLFF. Here the CDR3 DNA reads TGTGCCAGCACCAAATCCGGGACAACTGATGAAAAACTGTTTTTT. The genes are TRBV12-3 or TRBV12-4 and TRBJ1-4; D is possibly TRBD1 (6 bases). The CDR3 loop spans 15 amino acids.

The genes are TRBV14 and TRBJ1-1; D call uncertain. From germline, CDR1 is SGHDN and CDR2 FVKESK. V lost 4 bases, J lost 0 bases, and 18 bases lay in between. The CDR3 is made up of 17 amino acids. The CDR3 nucleotides read TGTGCCAGCAGCCCGAGGCCCTTCGGTAACATGAACACTGAAGCTTTCTTT. Translating it yields CASSPRPFGNMNTEAFF.

The chain recombines TRBV28 with TRBJ1-2, with 11 bases fitting TRBD1. Germline CDR1 is MDHEN and CDR2 is SYDVKM. J lost 7 bases, V lost 6 bases, and 7 bases had no gene match. The CDR3 is 14 residues long. The CDR3 region has the DNA TGTGCCAGCAGCCACGGACAGGGGGCGATTGGCTACACCTTC. It codes for CASSHGQGAIGYTF.

The rearrangement uses TRBV20-1 and TRBJ2-3; tentative D call: TRBD1 (6 bases). Germline V gene sequence: CDR1 DFQATT, CDR2 SNEGSKA (reference sequence). V gave up 6 bases and J gave up 2 bases, with 21 bases separating them. The CDR3 is 16 residues long. Here the CDR3 reads CSADRDPRGHTDTQYF. CDR3 coding DNA: TGCAGTGCCGACCGGGACCCCAGGGGACACACAGATACGCAGTATTTT.

This clonotype came up many times. The gene calls are TRBV7-9 and TRBJ2-7, with D possibly matching TRBD2 (7 bases). The germline V gene encodes CDR1 SEHNR and CDR2 FQNEAQ (reference sequence). The CDR3 consists of 15 residues. Trimming took off 5 bases at V and 2 bases at J, with 16 bases between the two ends. The CDR3 protein is CASSNVGGRTYEQYF. CDR3 DNA sequence: TGTGCCAGCAGCAACGTCGGGGGGCGCACCTACGAGCAGTACTTC. Full variable domain (missing parts from reference TRBV7-9 and TRBJ2-7): DTGVSQNPRHKITKRGQNVTFRCDPISEHNRLYWYRQTLGQGPEFLTYFQNEAQLEKSRLLSDRFSAERPKGSFSTLEIQRTEQGDSAMYLCASSNVGGRTYEQYFGPGTRLTVT.

In regard to this clonotype: Possible read error: a much larger clone is one base away. The chain combines TRBV4-1 with TRBJ2-7; D call uncertain. The germline V gene has CDR1 MGHRA and CDR2 YSYEKL. CDR3 length: 15 amino acids. Trimming pared 4 bases from V and 0 bases from J, leaving 13 bases between. The CDR3 is CASSPEAACSYEQYF. The CDR3 bases are TGCGCCAGCAGCCCAGAGGCGGCCTGCTCCTACGAGCAGTACTTC.

This clonotype came up many times. This chain connects TRBV6-1 to TRBJ1-2; D remains unclear. V shed 1 base and J shed 3 bases, with 12 bases lying between them. The CDR3 is 15 amino acids. CDR1 and CDR2 (germline): MNHNS, SASEGT. Written as DNA, the CDR3 is TGTGCCAGCAGTGAAGAAACAGCATCTTACTATGGCTACACCTTC. Its translation is CASSEETASYYGYTF.

This clonotype was picked up many times. The rearrangement uses TRBV7-2 and TRBJ2-5; 10 nucleotides align to TRBD1. V lost 4 bases to trimming and J lost 7 bases; unmatched junction nucleotides: 9. Germline-derived CDR1 and CDR2 are SGHTA and FQGNSA. CDR3 length: 15 residues. CDR3: CASSYTGTGVGTQYF. The CDR3 bases are TGTGCCAGCAGCTACACCGGGACAGGGGTGGGGACCCAGTACTTC.

This clonotype was detected many times. The chain links TRBV7-9 to TRBJ2-1; D tentatively fits TRBD1 or TRBD2 (6 bases each). Between the trimmed V and J ends, which lost 0 bases and 10 bases, there was a span of 13 bases. Germline V lookup: CDR1 SEHNR, CDR2 FQNEAQ (reference sequence). The CDR3 extends over 14 amino acids. CDR3 in DNA: TGTGCCAGCAGCTTAGCGGGGGGCCTTCGAGAGCAGTTCTTC. As protein: CASSLAGGLREQFF. Using reference TRBV7-9 and TRBJ2-1 for the parts outside the CDR3, the full variable domain is DTGVSQNPRHKITKRGQNVTFRCDPISEHNRLYWYRQTLGQGPEFLTYFQNEAQLEKSRLLSDRFSAERPKGSFSTLEIQRTEQGDSAMYLCASSLAGGLREQFFGPGTRLTVL.

This clonotype was seen at least ten times. The rearrangement uses TRBV28 and TRBJ1-3; no firm D call. The germline V gene has CDR1 MDHEN and CDR2 SYDVKM. The CDR3 contains 15 residues. Trimming removed 3 bases at V and 0 bases at J, with 9 bases between. The DNA of the CDR3 is TGTGCCAGCAGTTTGTGGGCAAGCTCTGGAAACACCATATATTTT. Translation: CASSLWASSGNTIYF.

This clonotype was detected a few times. The chain employs TRBV4-2 and TRBJ2-5; TRBD2 might be the D (6 bases). The CDR3 is made up of 13 amino acids. V was trimmed by 5 bases and J by 1 base, leaving 8 bases between them. Per germline, CDR1 LGHNA and CDR2 YNFKEQ. CDR3 DNA: TGTGCCAGCAGCGCGGGACTCCAAGAGACCCAGTACTTC. As protein: CASSAGLQETQYF.

The V call is TRBV6-6, the J call TRBJ1-4; D gene uncertain. This CDR3 is built from 15 residues. Trimming shortened V by 5 bases and J by 1 base, and 11 bases separated the two germline ends. Germline V lookup: CDR1 MNHNY, CDR2 SVGAGI (reference sequence). This CDR3 reads CASSNKGITNEKLFF. CDR3 coding DNA: TGTGCCAGCAGTAACAAGGGTATAACTAATGAAAAACTGTTTTTT.

The CDR3 DNA is TGTGCCAGCAGCCCGGGGACAGGGGAGCAGTACTTC. Translating gives CASSPGTGEQYF. V gene TRBV7-9 combines with J gene TRBJ2-7; TRBD1 agrees at 9 bases. J gave up 7 bases and V 5 bases, and 3 bases lay outside the gene matches. The CDR3 has 12 residues. Germline CDR1 SEHNR, CDR2 FQNEAQ (reference sequence). The full variable domain, with the rest looked up from reference TRBV7-9 and TRBJ2-7, is DTGVSQNPRHKITKRGQNVTFRCDPISEHNRLYWYRQTLGQGPEFLTYFQNEAQLEKSRLLSDRFSAERPKGSFSTLEIQRTEQGDSAMYLCASSPGTGEQYFGPGTRLTVT.

In its sample, this clonotype was seen a few times. J is TRBJ2-7 and V is TRBV29-1; 7 bases are a match to TRBD2. CDR3 size: 14 residues. Germline V gives CDR1 SQVTM, CDR2 ANQGSEA. The ends lost 7 bases at V and 2 bases at J; junction bases unmatched: 11. The DNA of the CDR3 is TGCAGCGCCCGAGGGGAGCGGGGCCCCTACGAGCAGTACTTC. This translates into CSARGERGPYEQYF.

V and J are TRBV28 and TRBJ1-6; D uncertain. The CDR3 covers 16 residues. The germline V gene encodes CDR1 MDHEN and CDR2 SYDVKM. V gave up 1 base and J gave up 0 bases, with 7 bases separating them. The CDR3 DNA sequence: TGTGCCAGCAGTTTATCCCAGAGCTCCTATAATTCACCCCTCCACTTT. It codes for CASSLSQSSYNSPLHF.

This clonotype has ten or more counts. The V call is TRBV7-6, the J call TRBJ2-2; possible D gene TRBD2, 6 bases. The CDR3 is 14 residues long. Looked up from germline, CDR1 is SGHVS and CDR2 is FNYEAQ. Trimming cost V 4 bases and J 6 bases, with 12 bases left between them. This CDR3 reads CASSYESGPGELFF. For the CDR3, the DNA is TGTGCCAGCAGCTACGAAAGCGGGCCCGGGGAGCTGTTTTTT. Using reference TRBV7-6 and TRBJ2-2 for the parts outside the CDR3, the full variable domain is GAGVSQSPRYKVTKRGQDVALRCDPISGHVSLYWYRQALGQGPEFLTYFNYEAQQDKSGLPNDRFSAERPEGSISTLTIQRTEQRDSAMYRCASSYESGPGELFFGEGSRLTVL.

This clonotype was recorded many times. V is TRBV7-9 and J is TRBJ2-1; tentatively, D is TRBD1 (6 bases). This CDR3 has 15 amino acids. Trimming took 5 bases from V and 3 from J, leaving 14 bases between them. CDR1 SEHNR and CDR2 FQNEAQ come from the germline V gene (reference sequence). The CDR3 region has the DNA TGTGCCAGCAGCCTCCGATGGGACAACTACAATGAGCAGTTCTTC. Its protein is CASSLRWDNYNEQFF. The complete variable domain, with remaining parts taken from reference TRBV7-9 and TRBJ2-1, reads DTGVSQNPRHKITKRGQNVTFRCDPISEHNRLYWYRQTLGQGPEFLTYFQNEAQLEKSRLLSDRFSAERPKGSFSTLEIQRTEQGDSAMYLCASSLRWDNYNEQFFGPGTRLTVL.

This clonotype was detected many times. The genes are TRBV7-2 and TRBJ1-3; 7 nucleotides match TRBD1. The CDR3 covers 14 residues. Trimming took 5 bases from V and 2 from J; bases not matched to a gene: 3. Germline V gene data show CDR1 as SGHTA and CDR2 as FQGNSA. The CDR3 nucleotides are TGTGCCAGCAGCCCGACAGGGACTGGAAACACCATATATTTT. This codes for CASSPTGTGNTIYF.

The chain links TRBV5-1 to TRBJ2-1; possible D gene TRBD2, 5 bases. The V end lost 3 bases, the J end lost 6 bases, and 16 bases lay between the germline ends. CDR3 size: 15 residues. Germline V gives CDR1 SGHRS, CDR2 YFSETQ. CDR3 bases: TGCGCCAGCAGCTCTACAGCGAGGGCCATCAATGAGCAGTTCTTC. This translates into CASSSTARAINEQFF.

This clonotype was counted at least ten times. One end of the junction is discordant with germline, which a read error may explain. The gene calls are TRBV7-9 and TRBJ2-2; possible D gene TRBD1, 5 bases. The length of the CDR3 is 12 residues. CDR1 and CDR2 (germline): SEHNR, FQNEAQ (reference sequence). This CDR3 reads CASSLGVGELFF. CDR3 nucleotides: TGTGCCAGCAGTTTAGGGGTCGGGGAGCTGTTTTTT.

The chain is built from TRBV9 and TRBJ1-1, with D unresolved. The length of the CDR3 is 15 residues. Trimming pared 4 bases from V and 5 bases from J, leaving 18 bases between. CDR1 is SGDLS and CDR2 is YYNGEE in the germline V gene. The CDR3 protein is CASSSWALGGTEAFF. CDR3 sequence (DNA): TGTGCCAGCAGCTCCTGGGCCCTTGGAGGGACTGAAGCTTTCTTT.